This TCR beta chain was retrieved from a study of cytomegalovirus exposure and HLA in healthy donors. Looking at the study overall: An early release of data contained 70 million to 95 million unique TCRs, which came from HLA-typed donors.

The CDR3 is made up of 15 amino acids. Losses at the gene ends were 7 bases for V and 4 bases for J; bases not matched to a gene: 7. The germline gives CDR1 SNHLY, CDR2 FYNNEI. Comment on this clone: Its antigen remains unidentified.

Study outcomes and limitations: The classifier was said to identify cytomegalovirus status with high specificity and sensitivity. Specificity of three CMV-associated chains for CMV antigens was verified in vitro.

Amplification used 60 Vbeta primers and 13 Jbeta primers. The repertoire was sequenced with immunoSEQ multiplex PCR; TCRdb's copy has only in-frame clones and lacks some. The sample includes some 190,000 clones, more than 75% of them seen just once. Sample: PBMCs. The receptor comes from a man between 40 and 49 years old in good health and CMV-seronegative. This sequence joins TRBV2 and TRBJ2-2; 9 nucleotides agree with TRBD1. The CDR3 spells CASTGQGMGTGELFF. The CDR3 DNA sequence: TGTGCCAGCACGGGACAGGGCATGGGCACCGGGGAGCTGTTTTTT.